This T cell receptor (beta chain) came from a study of cytomegalovirus exposure and HLA in healthy donors. Overall study findings and caveats: Roughly uniform depth of sequencing across donors was assumed in presence/absence analyses.

Worth noting for this clone: The antigen remains undetermined.

Vbeta (60) and Jbeta (13) primers were used in the PCR. Here immunoSEQ multiplex PCR was the method, and the copy in TCRdb shows in-frame clones only, minus some. The table includes about 160,000 clones, 70% to 85% detected once. The ends lost 0 bases at V and 2 bases at J; junction bases unmatched: 4. The CDR3 consists of 15 residues. Germline assignment: CDR1 MNHEY and CDR2 SVGAGI. What was sequenced was PBMCs. The sequence was obtained from a man aged 40-49 years in good health and CMV-seronegative. This chain joins TRBV6-5 and TRBJ2-7; 7 bases align to TRBD1. CDR3 bases: TGTGCCAGCAGTTACTCGTTAGGGGGCGCCTACGAGCAGTACTTC. Its protein product is CASSYSLGGAYEQYF.